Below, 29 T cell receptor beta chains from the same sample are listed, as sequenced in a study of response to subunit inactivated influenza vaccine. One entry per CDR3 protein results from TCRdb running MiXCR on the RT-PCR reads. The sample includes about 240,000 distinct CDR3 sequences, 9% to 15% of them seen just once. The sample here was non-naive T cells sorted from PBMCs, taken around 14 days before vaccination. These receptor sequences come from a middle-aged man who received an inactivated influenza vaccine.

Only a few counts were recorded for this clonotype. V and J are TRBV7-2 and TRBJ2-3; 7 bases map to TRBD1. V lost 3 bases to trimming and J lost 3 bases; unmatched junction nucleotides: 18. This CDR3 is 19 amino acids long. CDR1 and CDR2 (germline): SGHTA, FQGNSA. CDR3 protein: CASSFASLGWGRGTDTQYF. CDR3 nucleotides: TGTGCCAGCAGCTTCGCCTCCCTTGGATGGGGCAGGGGGACAGATACGCAGTATTTT.

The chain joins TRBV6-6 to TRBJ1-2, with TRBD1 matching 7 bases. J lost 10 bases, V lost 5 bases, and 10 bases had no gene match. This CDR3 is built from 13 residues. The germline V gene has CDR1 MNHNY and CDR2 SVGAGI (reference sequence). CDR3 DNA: TGTGCCAGCAGTCAGCAGGGGGTCTCGATCTACACCTTC. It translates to CASSQQGVSIYTF.

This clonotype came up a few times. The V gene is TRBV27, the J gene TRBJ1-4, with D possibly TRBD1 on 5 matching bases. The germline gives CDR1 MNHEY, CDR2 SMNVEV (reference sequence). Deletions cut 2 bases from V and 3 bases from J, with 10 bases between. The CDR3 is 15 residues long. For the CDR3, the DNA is TGTGCCAGCAGTTTAAGACAGTTTCCTAATGAAAAACTGTTTTTT. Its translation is CASSLRQFPNEKLFF.

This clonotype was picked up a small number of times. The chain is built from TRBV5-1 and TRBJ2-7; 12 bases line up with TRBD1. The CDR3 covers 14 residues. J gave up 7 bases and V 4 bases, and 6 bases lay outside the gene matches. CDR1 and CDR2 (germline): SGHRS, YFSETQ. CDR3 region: CASSQGQGAWEQYF. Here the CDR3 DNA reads TGCGCCAGCAGCCAGGGACAGGGGGCTTGGGAGCAGTACTTC. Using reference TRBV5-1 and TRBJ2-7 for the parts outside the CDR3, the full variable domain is KAGVTQTPRYLIKTRGQQVTLSCSPISGHRSVSWYQQTPGQGLQFLFEYFSETQRNKGNFPGRFSGRQFSNSRSEMNVSTLELGDSALYLCASSQGQGAWEQYFGPGTRLTVT.

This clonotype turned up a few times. CDR3 nucleotide sequence: TGTGCCAGCAGCCAAGGGGCCTTCTACGAGCAGTACTTC. Translation: CASSQGAFYEQYF. The chain recombines TRBV2 with TRBJ2-7; D is possibly TRBD1 (5 bases). Germline assignment: CDR1 SNHLY and CDR2 FYNNEI. V lost 6 bases to trimming and J lost 3 bases, with 12 bases between them. This CDR3 has 13 residues.

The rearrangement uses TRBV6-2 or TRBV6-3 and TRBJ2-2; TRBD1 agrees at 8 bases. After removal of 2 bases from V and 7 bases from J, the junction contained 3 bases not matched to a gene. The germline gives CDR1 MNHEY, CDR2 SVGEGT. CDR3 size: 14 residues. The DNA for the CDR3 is TGTGCCAGCAGTTACCCCAGGGGGCTCGGGGAGCTGTTTTTT. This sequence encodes CASSYPRGLGELFF.

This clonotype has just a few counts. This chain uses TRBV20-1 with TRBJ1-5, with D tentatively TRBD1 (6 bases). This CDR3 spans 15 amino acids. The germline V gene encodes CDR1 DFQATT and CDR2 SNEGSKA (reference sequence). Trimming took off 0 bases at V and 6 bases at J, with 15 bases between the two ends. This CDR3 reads CSARDLGGRSQPQHF. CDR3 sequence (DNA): TGCAGTGCTAGAGATCTCGGGGGCCGAAGTCAGCCCCAGCATTTT.

Written as DNA, the CDR3 is TGTGCCAGCAGTGCCAGGGGGAATAGCAATCAGCCCCAGCATTTT. Encoded protein: CASSARGNSNQPQHF. The chain employs TRBV27 and TRBJ1-5, with TRBD1 matching over 7 bases. Germline V gives CDR1 MNHEY, CDR2 SMNVEV (reference sequence). The CDR3 loop spans 15 amino acids. Losses at the gene ends were 5 bases for V and 0 bases for J; bases not matched to a gene: 4.

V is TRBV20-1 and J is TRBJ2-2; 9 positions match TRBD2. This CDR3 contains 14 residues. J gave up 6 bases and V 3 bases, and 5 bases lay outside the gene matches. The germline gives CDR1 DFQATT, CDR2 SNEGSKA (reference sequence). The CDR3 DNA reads TGCAGTGCTAGCGGGACTAGCAAATCCGGGGAGCTGTTTTTT. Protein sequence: CSASGTSKSGELFF.

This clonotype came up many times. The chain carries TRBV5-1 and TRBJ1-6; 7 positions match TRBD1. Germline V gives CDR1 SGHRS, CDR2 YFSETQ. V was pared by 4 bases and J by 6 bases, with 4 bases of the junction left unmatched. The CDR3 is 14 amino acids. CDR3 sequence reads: CASSRDSSNSPLHF. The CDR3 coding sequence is TGCGCCAGCAGCCGGGACAGTAGTAATTCACCCCTCCACTTT.

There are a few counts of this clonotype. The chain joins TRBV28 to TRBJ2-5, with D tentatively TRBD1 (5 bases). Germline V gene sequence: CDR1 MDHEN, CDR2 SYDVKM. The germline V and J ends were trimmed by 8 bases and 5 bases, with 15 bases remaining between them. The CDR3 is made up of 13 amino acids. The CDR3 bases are TGTGCCAGCCGGGCTTCGTGGGGCGAGACCCAGTACTTC. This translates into CASRASWGETQYF.

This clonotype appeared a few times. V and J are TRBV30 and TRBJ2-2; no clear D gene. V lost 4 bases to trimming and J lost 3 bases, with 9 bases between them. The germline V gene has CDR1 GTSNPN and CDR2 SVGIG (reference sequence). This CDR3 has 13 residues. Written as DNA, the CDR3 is TGTGCCTGGAATGACCGGGACACCGGGGAGCTGTTTTTT. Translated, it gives CAWNDRDTGELFF.

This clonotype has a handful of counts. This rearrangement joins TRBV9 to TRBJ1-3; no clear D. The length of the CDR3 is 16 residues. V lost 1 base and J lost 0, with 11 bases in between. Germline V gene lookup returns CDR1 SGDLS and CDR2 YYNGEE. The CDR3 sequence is CASSVTTPGSGNTIYF. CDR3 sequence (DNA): TGTGCCAGCAGCGTAACGACACCGGGCTCTGGAAACACCATATATTTT.

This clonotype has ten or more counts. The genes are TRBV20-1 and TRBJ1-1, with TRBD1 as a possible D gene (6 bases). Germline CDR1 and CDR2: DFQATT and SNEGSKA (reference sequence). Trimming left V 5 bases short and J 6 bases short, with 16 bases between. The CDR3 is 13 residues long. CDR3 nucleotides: TGCAGTGCTTGGGTTTCAGGGGCGTCTGAAGCTTTCTTT. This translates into CSAWVSGASEAFF.

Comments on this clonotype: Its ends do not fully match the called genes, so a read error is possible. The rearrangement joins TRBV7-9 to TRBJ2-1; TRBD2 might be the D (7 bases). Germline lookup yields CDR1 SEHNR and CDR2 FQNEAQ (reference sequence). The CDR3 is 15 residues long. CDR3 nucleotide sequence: TGTGCCAGCAGCATAGCTAGCGGACAGTACAATGAGCAGTTCTTC. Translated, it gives CASSIASGQYNEQFF.

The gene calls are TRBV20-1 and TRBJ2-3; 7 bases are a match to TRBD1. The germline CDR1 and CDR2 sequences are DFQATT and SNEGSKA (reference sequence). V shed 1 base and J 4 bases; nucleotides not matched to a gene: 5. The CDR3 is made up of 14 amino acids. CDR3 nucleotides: TGCAGTGCTAGAGCCGGGACAGTTGCAGATACGCAGTATTTT. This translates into CSARAGTVADTQYF.

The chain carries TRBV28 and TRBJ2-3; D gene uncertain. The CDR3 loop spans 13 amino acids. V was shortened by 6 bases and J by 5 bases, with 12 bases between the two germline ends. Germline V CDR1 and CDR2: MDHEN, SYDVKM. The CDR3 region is CASRKQWGDTQYF. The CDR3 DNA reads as TGTGCCAGCAGAAAACAGTGGGGAGATACGCAGTATTTT.

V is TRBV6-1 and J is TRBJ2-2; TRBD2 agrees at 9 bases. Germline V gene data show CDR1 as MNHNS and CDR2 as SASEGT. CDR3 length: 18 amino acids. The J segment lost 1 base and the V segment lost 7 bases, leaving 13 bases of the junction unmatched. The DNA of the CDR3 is TGTGCCAGCACCCCAGTAGTTGGGACTAGCAGGAACACCGGGGAGCTGTTTTTT. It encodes CASTPVVGTSRNTGELFF.

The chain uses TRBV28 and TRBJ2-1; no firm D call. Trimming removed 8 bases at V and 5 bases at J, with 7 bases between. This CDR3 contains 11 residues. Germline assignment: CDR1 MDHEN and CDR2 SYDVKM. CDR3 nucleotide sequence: TGTGCCAGCTGGTCCAACAATGAGCAGTTCTTC. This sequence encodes CASWSNNEQFF.

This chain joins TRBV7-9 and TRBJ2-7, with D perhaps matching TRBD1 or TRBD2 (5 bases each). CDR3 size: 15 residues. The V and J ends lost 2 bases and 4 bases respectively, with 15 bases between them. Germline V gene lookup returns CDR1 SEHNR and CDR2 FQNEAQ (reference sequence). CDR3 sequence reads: CASSLRSGPGYEQYF. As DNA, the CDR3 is TGTGCCAGCAGCTTAAGGTCGGGGCCAGGGTACGAGCAGTACTTC. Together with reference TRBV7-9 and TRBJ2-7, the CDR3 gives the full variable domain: DTGVSQNPRHKITKRGQNVTFRCDPISEHNRLYWYRQTLGQGPEFLTYFQNEAQLEKSRLLSDRFSAERPKGSFSTLEIQRTEQGDSAMYLCASSLRSGPGYEQYFGPGTRLTVT.

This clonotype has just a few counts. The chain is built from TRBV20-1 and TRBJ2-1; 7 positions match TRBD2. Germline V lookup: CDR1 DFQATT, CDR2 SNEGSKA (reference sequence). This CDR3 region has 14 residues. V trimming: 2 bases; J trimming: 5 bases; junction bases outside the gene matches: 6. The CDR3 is CSARMTSSHNEQFF. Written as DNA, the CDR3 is TGCAGTGCTAGAATGACTAGCAGCCACAATGAGCAGTTCTTC.

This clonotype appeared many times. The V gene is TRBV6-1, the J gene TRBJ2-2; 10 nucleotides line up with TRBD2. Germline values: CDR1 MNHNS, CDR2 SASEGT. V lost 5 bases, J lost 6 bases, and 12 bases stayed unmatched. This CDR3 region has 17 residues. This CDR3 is CASSIQAGGFVAGELFF. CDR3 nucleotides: TGTGCCAGCAGTATCCAAGCGGGGGGGTTTGTAGCCGGGGAGCTGTTTTTT.

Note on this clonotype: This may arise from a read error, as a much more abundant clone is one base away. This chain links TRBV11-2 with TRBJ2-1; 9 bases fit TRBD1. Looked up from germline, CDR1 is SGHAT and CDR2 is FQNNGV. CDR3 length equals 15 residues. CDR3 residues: CVSRFGTGQVGEQFF. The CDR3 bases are TGTGTCAGCAGGTTCGGGACAGGGCAGGTGGGCGAGCAGTTCTTC.

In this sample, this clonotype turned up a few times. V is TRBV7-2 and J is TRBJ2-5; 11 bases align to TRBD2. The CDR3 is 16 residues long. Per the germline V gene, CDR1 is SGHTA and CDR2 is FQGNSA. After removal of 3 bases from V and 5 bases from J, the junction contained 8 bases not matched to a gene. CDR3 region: CASSFGLAGGRETQYF. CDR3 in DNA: TGTGCCAGCAGCTTCGGGCTAGCGGGGGGCCGGGAGACCCAGTACTTC.

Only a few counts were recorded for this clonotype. CDR3 nucleotides: TGTGCCAGCAGCCGCACCCAGCGGGGCCTAATTGAGCAGTTCTTC. Translated, it gives CASSRTQRGLIEQFF. The rearrangement links TRBV7-2 to TRBJ2-1, with 7 bases that match TRBD2. V trimming: 5 bases; J trimming: 9 bases; junction bases outside the gene matches: 13. Per germline, CDR1 SGHTA and CDR2 FQGNSA. This CDR3 comprises 15 residues. The entire variable domain, with the rest obtained from reference TRBV7-2 and TRBJ2-1, is as follows: GAGVSQSPSNKVTEKGKDVELRCDPISGHTALYWYRQSLGQGLEFLIYFQGNSAPDKSGLPSDRFSAERTGGSVSTLTIQRTQQEDSAVYLCASSRTQRGLIEQFFGPGTRLTVL.

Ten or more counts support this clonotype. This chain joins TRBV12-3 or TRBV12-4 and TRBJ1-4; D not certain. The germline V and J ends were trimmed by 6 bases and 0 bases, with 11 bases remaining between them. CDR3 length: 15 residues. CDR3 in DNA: TGTGCCAGCAGCCGAGACACTTCAACTAATGAAAAACTGTTTTTT. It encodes CASSRDTSTNEKLFF.

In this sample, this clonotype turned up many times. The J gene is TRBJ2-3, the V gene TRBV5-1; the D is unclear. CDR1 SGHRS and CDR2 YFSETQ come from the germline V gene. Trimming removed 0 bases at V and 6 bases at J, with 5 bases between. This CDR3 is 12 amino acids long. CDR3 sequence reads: CASSLVSDTQYF. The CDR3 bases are TGCGCCAGCAGCTTGGTTTCGGATACGCAGTATTTT.

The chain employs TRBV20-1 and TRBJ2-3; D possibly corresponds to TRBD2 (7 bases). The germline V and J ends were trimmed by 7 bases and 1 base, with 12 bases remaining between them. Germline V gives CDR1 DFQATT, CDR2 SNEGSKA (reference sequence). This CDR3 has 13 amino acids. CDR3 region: CSVREGGTDTQYF. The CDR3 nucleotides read TGCAGTGTGAGGGAGGGGGGCACAGATACGCAGTATTTT.

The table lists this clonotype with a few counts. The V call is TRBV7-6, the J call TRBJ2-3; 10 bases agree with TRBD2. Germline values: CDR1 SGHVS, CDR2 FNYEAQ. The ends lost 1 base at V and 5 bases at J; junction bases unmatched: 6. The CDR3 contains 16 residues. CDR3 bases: TGTGCCAGCAGCTTAGGAGCGGGGGGGTCCCAAGATACGCAGTATTTT. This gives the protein CASSLGAGGSQDTQYF.